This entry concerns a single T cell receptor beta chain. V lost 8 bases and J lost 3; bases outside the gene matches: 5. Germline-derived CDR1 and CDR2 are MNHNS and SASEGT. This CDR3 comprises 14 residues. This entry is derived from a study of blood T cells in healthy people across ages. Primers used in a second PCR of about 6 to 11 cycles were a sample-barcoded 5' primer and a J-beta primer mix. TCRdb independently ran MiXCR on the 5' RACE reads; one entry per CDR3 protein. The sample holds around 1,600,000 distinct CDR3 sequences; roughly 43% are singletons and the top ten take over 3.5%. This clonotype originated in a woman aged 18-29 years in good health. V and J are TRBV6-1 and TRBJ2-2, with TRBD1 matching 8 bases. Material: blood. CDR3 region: CASQETGDTGELFF. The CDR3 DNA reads TGTGCCAGCCAGGAGACAGGGGACACCGGGGAGCTGTTTTTT.